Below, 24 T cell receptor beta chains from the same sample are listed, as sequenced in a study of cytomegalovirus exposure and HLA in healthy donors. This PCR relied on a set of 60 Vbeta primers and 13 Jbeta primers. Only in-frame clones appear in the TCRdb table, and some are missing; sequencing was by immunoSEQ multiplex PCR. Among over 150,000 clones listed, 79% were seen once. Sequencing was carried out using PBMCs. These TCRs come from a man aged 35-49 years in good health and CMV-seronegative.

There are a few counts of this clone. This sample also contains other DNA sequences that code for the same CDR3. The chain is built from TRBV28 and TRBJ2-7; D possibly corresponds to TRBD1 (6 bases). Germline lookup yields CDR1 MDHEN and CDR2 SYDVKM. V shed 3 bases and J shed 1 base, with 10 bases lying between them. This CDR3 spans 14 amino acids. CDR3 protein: CASSFGTRSYEQYF. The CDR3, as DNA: TGTGCCAGCAGTTTTGGGACAAGATCCTACGAGCAGTACTTC.

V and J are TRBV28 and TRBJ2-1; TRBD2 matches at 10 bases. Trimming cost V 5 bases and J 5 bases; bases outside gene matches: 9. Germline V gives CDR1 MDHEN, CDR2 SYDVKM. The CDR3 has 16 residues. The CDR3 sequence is CASSSTGTSDHNEQFF. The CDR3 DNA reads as TGTGCCAGCAGTAGTACCGGGACTAGCGACCACAATGAGCAGTTCTTC.

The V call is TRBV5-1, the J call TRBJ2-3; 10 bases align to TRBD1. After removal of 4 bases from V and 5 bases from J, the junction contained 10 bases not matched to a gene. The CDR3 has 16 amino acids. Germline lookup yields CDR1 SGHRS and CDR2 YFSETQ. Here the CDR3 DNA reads TGCGCCAGCAGCGGCAAGACAGGGGGCCGGGGAGATACGCAGTATTTT. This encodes CASSGKTGGRGDTQYF.

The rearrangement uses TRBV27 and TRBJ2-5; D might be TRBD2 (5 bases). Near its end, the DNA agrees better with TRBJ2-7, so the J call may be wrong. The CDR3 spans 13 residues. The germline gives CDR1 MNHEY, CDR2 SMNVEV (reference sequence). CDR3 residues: CASSLLAAREQYF. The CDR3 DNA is TGTGCCAGCAGTCTTCTAGCTGCCCGCGAGCAGTACTTC.

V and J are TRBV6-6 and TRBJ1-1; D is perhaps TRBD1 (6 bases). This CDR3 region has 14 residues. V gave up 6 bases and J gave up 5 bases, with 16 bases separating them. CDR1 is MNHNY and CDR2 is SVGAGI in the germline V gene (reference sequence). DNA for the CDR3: TGTGCCAGCAGCTCGAAAACAGGGTTTACTGAAGCTTTCTTT. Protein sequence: CASSSKTGFTEAFF.

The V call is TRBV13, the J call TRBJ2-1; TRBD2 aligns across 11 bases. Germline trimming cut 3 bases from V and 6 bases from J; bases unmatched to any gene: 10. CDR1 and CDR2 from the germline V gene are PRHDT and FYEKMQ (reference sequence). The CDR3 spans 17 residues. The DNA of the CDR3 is TGTGCCAGCAGCTTGAGTATCGGGCTAGCGGGAGGCAATGAGCAGTTCTTC. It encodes CASSLSIGLAGGNEQFF.

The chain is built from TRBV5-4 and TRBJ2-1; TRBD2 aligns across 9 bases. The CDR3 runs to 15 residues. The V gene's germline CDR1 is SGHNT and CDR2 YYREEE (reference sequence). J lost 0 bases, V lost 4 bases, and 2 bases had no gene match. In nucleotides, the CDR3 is TGTGCCAGCAGCGTGACTAGCGGCTCCTACAATGAGCAGTTCTTC. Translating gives CASSVTSGSYNEQFF.

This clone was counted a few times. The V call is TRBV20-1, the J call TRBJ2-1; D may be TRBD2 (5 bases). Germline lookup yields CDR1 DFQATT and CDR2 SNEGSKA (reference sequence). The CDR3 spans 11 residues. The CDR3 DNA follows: TGCAGGGGAGACACTAACAATGAGCAGTTCTTC. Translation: CRGDTNNEQFF.

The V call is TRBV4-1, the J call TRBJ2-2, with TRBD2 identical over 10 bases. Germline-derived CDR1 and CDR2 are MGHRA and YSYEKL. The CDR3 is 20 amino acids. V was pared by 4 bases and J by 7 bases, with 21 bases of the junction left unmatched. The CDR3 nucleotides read TGCGCCAGCAGCCCCAAGGTGAGACTAGCGGGTTCTAGACGGGGCGGGGAGCTGTTTTTT. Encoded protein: CASSPKVRLAGSRRGGELFF.

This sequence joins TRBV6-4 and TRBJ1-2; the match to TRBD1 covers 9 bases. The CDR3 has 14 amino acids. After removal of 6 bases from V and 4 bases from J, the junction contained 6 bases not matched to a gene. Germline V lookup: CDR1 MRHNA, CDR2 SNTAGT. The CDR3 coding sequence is TGTGCCAGCAGCCCGGACAGGGGAGGCTATGGCTACACCTTC. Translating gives CASSPDRGGYGYTF.

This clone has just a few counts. CDR3 nucleotides: TGCGCCAGCAGCCCTAATACAGGGCAGGACACCGGGGAGCTGTTTTTT. Translated: CASSPNTGQDTGELFF. This chain joins TRBV5-1 and TRBJ2-2; tentative D call: TRBD1 (6 bases). Trimming stripped 4 bases from V and 3 bases from J, with 16 bases between. The germline gives CDR1 SGHRS, CDR2 YFSETQ. The CDR3 contains 16 residues.

CDR3: CASNPGGVRGANVLTF. The CDR3 region has the DNA TGTGCCAGCAACCCCGGGGGGGTGCGGGGGGCCAACGTCCTGACTTTC. V gene TRBV5-4 combines with J gene TRBJ2-6, with 8 positions matching TRBD2. The V gene's germline CDR1 is SGHNT and CDR2 YYREEE (reference sequence). The ends lost 6 bases at V and 4 bases at J; junction bases unmatched: 9. This CDR3 contains 16 residues.

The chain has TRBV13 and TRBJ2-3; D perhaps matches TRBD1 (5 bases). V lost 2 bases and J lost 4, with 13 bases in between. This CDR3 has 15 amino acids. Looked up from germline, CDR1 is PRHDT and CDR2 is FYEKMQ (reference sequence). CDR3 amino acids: CASSLLQGGADTQYF. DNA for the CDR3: TGTGCCAGCAGCTTACTCCAGGGTGGGGCAGATACGCAGTATTTT.

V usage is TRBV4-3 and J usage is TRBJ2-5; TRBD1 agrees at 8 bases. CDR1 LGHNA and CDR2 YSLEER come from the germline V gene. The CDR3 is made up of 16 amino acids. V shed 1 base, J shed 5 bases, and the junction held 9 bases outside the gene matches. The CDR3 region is CASSQGPGGWLETQYF. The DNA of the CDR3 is TGCGCCAGCAGCCAAGGCCCAGGGGGCTGGTTGGAGACCCAGTACTTC.

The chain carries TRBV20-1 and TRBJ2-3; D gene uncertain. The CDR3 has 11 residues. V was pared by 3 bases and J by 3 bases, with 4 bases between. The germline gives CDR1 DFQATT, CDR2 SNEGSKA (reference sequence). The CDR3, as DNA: TGCAGTGCTAGCTATACAGATACGCAGTATTTT. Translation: CSASYTDTQYF.

As DNA, the CDR3 is TGTGCCAGTTCGAAGGGGCAGTCCTCTGGGGCCAACGTCCTGACTTTC. It codes for CASSKGQSSGANVLTF. The chain uses TRBV19 and TRBJ2-6, with D maybe TRBD1 (5 bases). CDR1 is LNHDA and CDR2 is SQIVND in the germline V gene (reference sequence). With 8 bases removed from V and 0 bases from J, the gap between germline ends came to 14 bases. The CDR3 contains 16 residues.

The CDR3 bases are TGCAGCGTTGTGAAGGGGGCATCTGGGGAGCTGTTTTTT. Its translation: CSVVKGASGELFF. The chain links TRBV29-1 to TRBJ2-2; TRBD1 matches at 7 bases. Looked up from germline, CDR1 is SQVTM and CDR2 is ANQGSEA. CDR3 length: 13 amino acids. V gave up 4 bases and J gave up 8 bases; unmatched junction bases: 7.

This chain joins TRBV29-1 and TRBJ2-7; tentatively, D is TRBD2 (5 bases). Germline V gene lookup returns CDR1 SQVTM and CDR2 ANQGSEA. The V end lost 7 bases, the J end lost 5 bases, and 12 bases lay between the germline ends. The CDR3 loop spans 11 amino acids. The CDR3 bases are TGCAGCGCTCGGCTAGCCCACGAGCAGTACTTC. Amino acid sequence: CSARLAHEQYF.

The CDR3 loop reads CASSFGTGRPKNIQYF. The DNA for the CDR3 is TGTGCCAGCAGCTTCGGGACAGGGCGACCCAAAAACATTCAGTACTTC. The rearrangement joins TRBV7-2 to TRBJ2-4; TRBD1 matches 9 bases. J was trimmed by 2 bases and V by 3 bases; bases with no gene match: 5. Per the germline V gene, CDR1 is SGHTA and CDR2 is FQGNSA. The length of the CDR3 is 16 residues. The full variable domain, rest sourced from reference TRBV7-2 and TRBJ2-4, is GAGVSQSPSNKVTEKGKDVELRCDPISGHTALYWYRQSLGQGLEFLIYFQGNSAPDKSGLPSDRFSAERTGGSVSTLTIQRTQQEDSAVYLCASSFGTGRPKNIQYFGAGTRLSVL.

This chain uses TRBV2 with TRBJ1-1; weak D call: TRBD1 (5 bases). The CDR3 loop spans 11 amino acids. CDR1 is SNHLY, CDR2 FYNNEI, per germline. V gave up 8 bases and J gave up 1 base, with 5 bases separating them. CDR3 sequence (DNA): TGTGCCAGCGACAGGAACACTGAAGCTTTCTTT. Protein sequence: CASDRNTEAFF.

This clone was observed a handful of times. For the CDR3, the DNA is TGTGCCAGCAGCCCCTTGAGGGGAGGGAACACTGAAGCTTTCTTT. Its protein product is CASSPLRGGNTEAFF. The chain links TRBV7-2 to TRBJ1-1; a possible D gene is TRBD1 (5 bases). Trimming removed 5 bases at V and 1 base at J, with 14 bases between. CDR1 and CDR2 from the germline V gene are SGHTA and FQGNSA. There are 15 residues in the CDR3.

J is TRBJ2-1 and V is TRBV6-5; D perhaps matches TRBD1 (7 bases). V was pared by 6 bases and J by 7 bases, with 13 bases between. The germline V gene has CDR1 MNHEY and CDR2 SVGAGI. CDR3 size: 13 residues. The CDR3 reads CASSGGQINEQFF. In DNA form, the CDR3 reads TGTGCCAGCAGCGGGGGACAGATAAATGAGCAGTTCTTC.

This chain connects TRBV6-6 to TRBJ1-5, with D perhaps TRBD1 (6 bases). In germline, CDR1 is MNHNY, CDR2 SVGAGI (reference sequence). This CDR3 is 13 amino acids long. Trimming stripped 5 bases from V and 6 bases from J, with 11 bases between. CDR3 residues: CASSAQGTQPQHF. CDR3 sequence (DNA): TGTGCCAGCAGTGCGCAGGGGACTCAGCCCCAGCATTTT.

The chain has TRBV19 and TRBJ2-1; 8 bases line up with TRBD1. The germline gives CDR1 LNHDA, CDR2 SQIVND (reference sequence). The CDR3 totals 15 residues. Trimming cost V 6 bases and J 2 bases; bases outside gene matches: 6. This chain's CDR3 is CASRKDRVTYNEQFF. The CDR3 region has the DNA TGTGCCAGTAGGAAGGACAGGGTAACCTACAATGAGCAGTTCTTC.